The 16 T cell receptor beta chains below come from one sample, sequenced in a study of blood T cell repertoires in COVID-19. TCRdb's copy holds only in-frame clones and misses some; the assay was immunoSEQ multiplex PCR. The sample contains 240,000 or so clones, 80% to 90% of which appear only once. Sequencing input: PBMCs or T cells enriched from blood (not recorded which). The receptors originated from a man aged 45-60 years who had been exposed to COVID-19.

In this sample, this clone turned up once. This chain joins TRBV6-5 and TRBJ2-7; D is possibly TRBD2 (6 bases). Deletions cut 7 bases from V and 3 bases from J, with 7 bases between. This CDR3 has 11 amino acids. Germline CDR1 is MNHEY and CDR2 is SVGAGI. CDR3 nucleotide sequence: TGTGCCAGCATGGAGGGCTACGAGCAGTACGTC. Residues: CASMEGYEQYV.

The CDR3 DNA reads as TGTGCCAGTAGTATATCAGGGCAGCGCACAGATACGCAGTATTTT. Translated, it gives CASSISGQRTDTQYF. This chain connects TRBV19 to TRBJ2-3; a weak D match, TRBD1 (5 bases). Deletions cut 2 bases from V and 1 base from J, with 10 bases between. The V gene's germline CDR1 is LNHDA and CDR2 SQIVND (reference sequence). This CDR3 has 15 residues. The entire variable domain, with the rest obtained from reference TRBV19 and TRBJ2-3, is as follows: DGGITQSPKYLFRKEGQNVTLSCEQNLNHDAMYWYRQDPGQGLRLIYYSQIVNDFQKGDIAEGYSVSREKKESFPLTVTSAQKNPTAFYLCASSISGQRTDTQYFGPGTRLTVL.

As DNA, the CDR3 is TGTGCCAGCTCACCTACAGGGAACACCGGGGAGCTGTTTTTT. Its translation: CASSPTGNTGELFF. This sequence joins TRBV18 and TRBJ2-2, with D tentatively TRBD1 (5 bases). Germline loops: CDR1 KGHSH, CDR2 LQKENI. This CDR3 has 14 amino acids. Trimming cost V 3 bases and J 1 base, with 6 bases left between them.

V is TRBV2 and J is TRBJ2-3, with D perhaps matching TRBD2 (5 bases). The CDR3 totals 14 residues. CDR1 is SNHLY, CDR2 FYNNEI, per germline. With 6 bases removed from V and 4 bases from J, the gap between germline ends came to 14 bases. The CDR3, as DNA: TGTGCCAGCAGGACGGGTGCGGGTTCAGATACGCAGTATTTT. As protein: CASRTGAGSDTQYF.

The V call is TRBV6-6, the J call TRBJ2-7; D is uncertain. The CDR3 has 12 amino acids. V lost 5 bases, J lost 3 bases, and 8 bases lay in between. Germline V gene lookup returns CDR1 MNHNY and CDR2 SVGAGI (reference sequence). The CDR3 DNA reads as TGTGCCAGCAGTCAACTCGACTACGAGCAGTACGTC. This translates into CASSQLDYEQYV.

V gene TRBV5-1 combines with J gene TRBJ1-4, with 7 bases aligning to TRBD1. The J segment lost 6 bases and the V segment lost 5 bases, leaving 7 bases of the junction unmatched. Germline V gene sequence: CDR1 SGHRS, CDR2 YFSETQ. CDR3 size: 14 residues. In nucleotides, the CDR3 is TGCGCCAGCAGTCGTGACAGGGCCCATGAAAAACTGTTTTTT. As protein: CASSRDRAHEKLFF.

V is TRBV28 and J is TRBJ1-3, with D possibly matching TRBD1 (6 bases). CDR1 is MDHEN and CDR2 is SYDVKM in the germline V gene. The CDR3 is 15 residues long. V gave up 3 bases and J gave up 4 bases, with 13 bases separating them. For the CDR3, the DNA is TGTGCCAGCAGTTTTTTGAGGGGGTTGGGAAACACCATATATTTT. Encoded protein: CASSFLRGLGNTIYF. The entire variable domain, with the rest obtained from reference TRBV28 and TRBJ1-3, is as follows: DVKVTQSSRYLVKRTGEKVFLECVQDMDHENMFWYRQDPGLGLRLIYFSYDVKMKEKGDIPEGYSVSREKKERFSLILESASTNQTSMYLCASSFLRGLGNTIYFGEGSWLTVV.

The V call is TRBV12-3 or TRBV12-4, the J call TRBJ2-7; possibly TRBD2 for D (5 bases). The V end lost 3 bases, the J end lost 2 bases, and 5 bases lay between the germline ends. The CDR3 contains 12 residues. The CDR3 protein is CASSFGAYEQYF. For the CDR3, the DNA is TGTGCCAGCAGTTTCGGGGCCTACGAGCAGTACTTC.

CDR3: CASSLPGTGITF. For the CDR3, the DNA is TGTGCCAGCAGTCTGCCCGGGACAGGGATCACCTTC. The chain uses TRBV12-3 or TRBV12-4 and TRBJ1-2, with 9 bases matching TRBD1. V was pared by 5 bases and J by 13 bases, with 8 bases of the junction left unmatched. This CDR3 contains 12 residues.

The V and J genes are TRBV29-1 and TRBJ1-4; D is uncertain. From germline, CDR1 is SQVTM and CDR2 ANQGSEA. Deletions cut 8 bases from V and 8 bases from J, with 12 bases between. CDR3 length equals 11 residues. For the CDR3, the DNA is TGCAGCCGGAGAGTTTCGGAAAAACTGTTTTTT. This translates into CSRRVSEKLFF.

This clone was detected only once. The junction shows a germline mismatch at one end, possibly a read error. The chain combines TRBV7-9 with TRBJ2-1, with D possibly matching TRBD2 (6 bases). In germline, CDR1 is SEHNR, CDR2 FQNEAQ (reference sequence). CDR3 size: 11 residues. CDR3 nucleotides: TGCGGGAGTCAGCTACACAATGAGCAGTTCTTC. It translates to CGSQLHNEQFF.

DNA for the CDR3: TGTGCCAGCTCACCGATACTAGGCCGCCAAGAGACCCAGTACTTC. Encoded protein: CASSPILGRQETQYF. The chain recombines TRBV18 with TRBJ2-5; D is possibly TRBD2 (5 bases). This CDR3 is built from 15 residues. Germline V gives CDR1 KGHSH, CDR2 LQKENI. The V gene lost 3 bases and the J gene lost 1 base, with 12 bases spanning the gap.

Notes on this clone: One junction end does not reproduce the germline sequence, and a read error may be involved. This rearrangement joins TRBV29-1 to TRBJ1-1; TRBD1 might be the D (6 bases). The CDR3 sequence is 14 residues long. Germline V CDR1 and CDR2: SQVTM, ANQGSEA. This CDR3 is CSAEGGTLNTEAFF. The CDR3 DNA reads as TGCAGCGCTGAAGGGGGGACTTTGAACACTGAAGCTTTCTTT.

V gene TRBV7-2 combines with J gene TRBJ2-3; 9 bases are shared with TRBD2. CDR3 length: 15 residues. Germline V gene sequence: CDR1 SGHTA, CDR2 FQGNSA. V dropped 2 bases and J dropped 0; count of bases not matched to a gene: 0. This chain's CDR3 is CASSLTSGSTDTQYF. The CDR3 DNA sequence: TGTGCCAGCAGCTTAACTAGCGGGAGCACAGATACGCAGTATTTT.

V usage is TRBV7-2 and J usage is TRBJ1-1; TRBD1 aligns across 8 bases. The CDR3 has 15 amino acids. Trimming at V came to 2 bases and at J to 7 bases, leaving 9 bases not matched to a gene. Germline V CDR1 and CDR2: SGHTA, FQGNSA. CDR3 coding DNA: TGTGCCAGCAGCTTAATGAGGACAGGGCCGATTGAAGCTTTCTTT. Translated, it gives CASSLMRTGPIEAFF.

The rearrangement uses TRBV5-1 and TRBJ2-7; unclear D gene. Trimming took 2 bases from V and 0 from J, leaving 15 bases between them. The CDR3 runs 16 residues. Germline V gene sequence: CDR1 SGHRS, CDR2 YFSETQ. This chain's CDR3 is CASSFNPGFSSYEQYF. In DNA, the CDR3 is TGCGCCAGCAGCTTCAACCCGGGTTTTAGCTCCTACGAGCAGTACTTC.